This TCR beta chain was found in a study of blood T cell repertoires in COVID-19. Here immunoSEQ multiplex PCR was the method, and the copy in TCRdb shows in-frame clones only, minus some. This table holds roughly 210,000 clones, about 88% found once. From germline, CDR1 is LNHDA and CDR2 SQIVND (reference sequence). The ends lost 6 bases at V and 2 bases at J; junction bases unmatched: 3. CDR3 length equals 13 residues. The receptor comes from a man between 65 and 79 years old with acute or convalescent COVID-19. The J gene is TRBJ1-2, the V gene TRBV19; 7 positions match TRBD1. Sequencing input: peripheral blood. The CDR3 sequence: CASRTQGNYGYTF. In DNA form, the CDR3 reads TGTGCCAGTAGGACACAGGGGAACTATGGCTACACCTTC. The variable domain in full, completed from reference TRBV19 and TRBJ1-2, reads DGGITQSPKYLFRKEGQNVTLSCEQNLNHDAMYWYRQDPGQGLRLIYYSQIVNDFQKGDIAEGYSVSREKKESFPLTVTSAQKNPTAFYLCASRTQGNYGYTFGSGTRLTVV.